This section outlines one TCR beta chain sequence together with its context. This sample's time point: pretreatment peripheral blood. The table came from immunoSEQ multiplex PCR; TCRdb's copy has only in-frame clones and leaves some out. The sample records about 56,000 clones, roughly 85% being singletons. V gave up 3 bases and J gave up 0 bases; unmatched junction bases: 13. The CDR3 has 19 residues. The germline V gene has CDR1 KGHSH and CDR2 LQKENI. These data are taken from a study of PD-L1 blockade in urothelial cancer. This chain uses TRBV18 with TRBJ2-5; 10 positions agree with TRBD1. The TCR sequence derives from a man between 65 and 85 years old with urothelial cancer. The sequencing here drew on PBMCs, taken around atezolizumab (anti-PD-L1) treatment. CDR3: CASSPVPGQGIPNQETQYF. Here the CDR3 DNA reads TGTGCCAGCTCACCCGTACCGGGACAGGGGATACCCAACCAAGAGACCCAGTACTTC.